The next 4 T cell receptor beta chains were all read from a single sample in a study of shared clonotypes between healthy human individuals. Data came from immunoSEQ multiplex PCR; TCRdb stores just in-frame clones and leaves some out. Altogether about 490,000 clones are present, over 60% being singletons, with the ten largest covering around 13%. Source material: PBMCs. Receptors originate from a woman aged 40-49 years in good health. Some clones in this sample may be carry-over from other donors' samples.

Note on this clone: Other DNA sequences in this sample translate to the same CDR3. CDR3 nucleotide sequence: TGTGCCAGTAGTATACCGGGACTGAACTATGGCTACACCTTC. This gives the protein CASSIPGLNYGYTF. The V gene is TRBV19, the J gene TRBJ1-2; D perhaps matches TRBD1 (5 bases). CDR1 and CDR2 from the germline V gene are LNHDA and SQIVND (reference sequence). The CDR3 is 14 amino acids. Between the trimmed V and J ends, which lost 2 bases and 2 bases, there was a span of 9 bases.

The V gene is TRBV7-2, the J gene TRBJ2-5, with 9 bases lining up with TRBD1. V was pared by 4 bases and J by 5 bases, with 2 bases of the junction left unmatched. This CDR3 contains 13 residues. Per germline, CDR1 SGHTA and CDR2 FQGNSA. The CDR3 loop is CASSSGQGETQYF. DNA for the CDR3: TGTGCCAGCAGCTCCGGACAGGGGGAGACCCAGTACTTC.

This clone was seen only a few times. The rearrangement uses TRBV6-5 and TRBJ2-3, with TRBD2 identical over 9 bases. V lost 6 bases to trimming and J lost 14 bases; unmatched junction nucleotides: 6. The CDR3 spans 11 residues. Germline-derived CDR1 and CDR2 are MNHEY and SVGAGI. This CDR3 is CASRWTSELYF. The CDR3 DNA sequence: TGTGCCAGCAGATGGACTAGCGAGCTGTATTTT.

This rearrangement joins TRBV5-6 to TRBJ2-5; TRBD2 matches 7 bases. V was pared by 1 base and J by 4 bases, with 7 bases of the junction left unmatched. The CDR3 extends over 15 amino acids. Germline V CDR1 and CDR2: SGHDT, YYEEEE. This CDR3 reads CASSLISGTTETQYF. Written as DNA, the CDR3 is TGTGCCAGCAGCTTGATCTCTGGGACTACAGAGACCCAGTACTTC.